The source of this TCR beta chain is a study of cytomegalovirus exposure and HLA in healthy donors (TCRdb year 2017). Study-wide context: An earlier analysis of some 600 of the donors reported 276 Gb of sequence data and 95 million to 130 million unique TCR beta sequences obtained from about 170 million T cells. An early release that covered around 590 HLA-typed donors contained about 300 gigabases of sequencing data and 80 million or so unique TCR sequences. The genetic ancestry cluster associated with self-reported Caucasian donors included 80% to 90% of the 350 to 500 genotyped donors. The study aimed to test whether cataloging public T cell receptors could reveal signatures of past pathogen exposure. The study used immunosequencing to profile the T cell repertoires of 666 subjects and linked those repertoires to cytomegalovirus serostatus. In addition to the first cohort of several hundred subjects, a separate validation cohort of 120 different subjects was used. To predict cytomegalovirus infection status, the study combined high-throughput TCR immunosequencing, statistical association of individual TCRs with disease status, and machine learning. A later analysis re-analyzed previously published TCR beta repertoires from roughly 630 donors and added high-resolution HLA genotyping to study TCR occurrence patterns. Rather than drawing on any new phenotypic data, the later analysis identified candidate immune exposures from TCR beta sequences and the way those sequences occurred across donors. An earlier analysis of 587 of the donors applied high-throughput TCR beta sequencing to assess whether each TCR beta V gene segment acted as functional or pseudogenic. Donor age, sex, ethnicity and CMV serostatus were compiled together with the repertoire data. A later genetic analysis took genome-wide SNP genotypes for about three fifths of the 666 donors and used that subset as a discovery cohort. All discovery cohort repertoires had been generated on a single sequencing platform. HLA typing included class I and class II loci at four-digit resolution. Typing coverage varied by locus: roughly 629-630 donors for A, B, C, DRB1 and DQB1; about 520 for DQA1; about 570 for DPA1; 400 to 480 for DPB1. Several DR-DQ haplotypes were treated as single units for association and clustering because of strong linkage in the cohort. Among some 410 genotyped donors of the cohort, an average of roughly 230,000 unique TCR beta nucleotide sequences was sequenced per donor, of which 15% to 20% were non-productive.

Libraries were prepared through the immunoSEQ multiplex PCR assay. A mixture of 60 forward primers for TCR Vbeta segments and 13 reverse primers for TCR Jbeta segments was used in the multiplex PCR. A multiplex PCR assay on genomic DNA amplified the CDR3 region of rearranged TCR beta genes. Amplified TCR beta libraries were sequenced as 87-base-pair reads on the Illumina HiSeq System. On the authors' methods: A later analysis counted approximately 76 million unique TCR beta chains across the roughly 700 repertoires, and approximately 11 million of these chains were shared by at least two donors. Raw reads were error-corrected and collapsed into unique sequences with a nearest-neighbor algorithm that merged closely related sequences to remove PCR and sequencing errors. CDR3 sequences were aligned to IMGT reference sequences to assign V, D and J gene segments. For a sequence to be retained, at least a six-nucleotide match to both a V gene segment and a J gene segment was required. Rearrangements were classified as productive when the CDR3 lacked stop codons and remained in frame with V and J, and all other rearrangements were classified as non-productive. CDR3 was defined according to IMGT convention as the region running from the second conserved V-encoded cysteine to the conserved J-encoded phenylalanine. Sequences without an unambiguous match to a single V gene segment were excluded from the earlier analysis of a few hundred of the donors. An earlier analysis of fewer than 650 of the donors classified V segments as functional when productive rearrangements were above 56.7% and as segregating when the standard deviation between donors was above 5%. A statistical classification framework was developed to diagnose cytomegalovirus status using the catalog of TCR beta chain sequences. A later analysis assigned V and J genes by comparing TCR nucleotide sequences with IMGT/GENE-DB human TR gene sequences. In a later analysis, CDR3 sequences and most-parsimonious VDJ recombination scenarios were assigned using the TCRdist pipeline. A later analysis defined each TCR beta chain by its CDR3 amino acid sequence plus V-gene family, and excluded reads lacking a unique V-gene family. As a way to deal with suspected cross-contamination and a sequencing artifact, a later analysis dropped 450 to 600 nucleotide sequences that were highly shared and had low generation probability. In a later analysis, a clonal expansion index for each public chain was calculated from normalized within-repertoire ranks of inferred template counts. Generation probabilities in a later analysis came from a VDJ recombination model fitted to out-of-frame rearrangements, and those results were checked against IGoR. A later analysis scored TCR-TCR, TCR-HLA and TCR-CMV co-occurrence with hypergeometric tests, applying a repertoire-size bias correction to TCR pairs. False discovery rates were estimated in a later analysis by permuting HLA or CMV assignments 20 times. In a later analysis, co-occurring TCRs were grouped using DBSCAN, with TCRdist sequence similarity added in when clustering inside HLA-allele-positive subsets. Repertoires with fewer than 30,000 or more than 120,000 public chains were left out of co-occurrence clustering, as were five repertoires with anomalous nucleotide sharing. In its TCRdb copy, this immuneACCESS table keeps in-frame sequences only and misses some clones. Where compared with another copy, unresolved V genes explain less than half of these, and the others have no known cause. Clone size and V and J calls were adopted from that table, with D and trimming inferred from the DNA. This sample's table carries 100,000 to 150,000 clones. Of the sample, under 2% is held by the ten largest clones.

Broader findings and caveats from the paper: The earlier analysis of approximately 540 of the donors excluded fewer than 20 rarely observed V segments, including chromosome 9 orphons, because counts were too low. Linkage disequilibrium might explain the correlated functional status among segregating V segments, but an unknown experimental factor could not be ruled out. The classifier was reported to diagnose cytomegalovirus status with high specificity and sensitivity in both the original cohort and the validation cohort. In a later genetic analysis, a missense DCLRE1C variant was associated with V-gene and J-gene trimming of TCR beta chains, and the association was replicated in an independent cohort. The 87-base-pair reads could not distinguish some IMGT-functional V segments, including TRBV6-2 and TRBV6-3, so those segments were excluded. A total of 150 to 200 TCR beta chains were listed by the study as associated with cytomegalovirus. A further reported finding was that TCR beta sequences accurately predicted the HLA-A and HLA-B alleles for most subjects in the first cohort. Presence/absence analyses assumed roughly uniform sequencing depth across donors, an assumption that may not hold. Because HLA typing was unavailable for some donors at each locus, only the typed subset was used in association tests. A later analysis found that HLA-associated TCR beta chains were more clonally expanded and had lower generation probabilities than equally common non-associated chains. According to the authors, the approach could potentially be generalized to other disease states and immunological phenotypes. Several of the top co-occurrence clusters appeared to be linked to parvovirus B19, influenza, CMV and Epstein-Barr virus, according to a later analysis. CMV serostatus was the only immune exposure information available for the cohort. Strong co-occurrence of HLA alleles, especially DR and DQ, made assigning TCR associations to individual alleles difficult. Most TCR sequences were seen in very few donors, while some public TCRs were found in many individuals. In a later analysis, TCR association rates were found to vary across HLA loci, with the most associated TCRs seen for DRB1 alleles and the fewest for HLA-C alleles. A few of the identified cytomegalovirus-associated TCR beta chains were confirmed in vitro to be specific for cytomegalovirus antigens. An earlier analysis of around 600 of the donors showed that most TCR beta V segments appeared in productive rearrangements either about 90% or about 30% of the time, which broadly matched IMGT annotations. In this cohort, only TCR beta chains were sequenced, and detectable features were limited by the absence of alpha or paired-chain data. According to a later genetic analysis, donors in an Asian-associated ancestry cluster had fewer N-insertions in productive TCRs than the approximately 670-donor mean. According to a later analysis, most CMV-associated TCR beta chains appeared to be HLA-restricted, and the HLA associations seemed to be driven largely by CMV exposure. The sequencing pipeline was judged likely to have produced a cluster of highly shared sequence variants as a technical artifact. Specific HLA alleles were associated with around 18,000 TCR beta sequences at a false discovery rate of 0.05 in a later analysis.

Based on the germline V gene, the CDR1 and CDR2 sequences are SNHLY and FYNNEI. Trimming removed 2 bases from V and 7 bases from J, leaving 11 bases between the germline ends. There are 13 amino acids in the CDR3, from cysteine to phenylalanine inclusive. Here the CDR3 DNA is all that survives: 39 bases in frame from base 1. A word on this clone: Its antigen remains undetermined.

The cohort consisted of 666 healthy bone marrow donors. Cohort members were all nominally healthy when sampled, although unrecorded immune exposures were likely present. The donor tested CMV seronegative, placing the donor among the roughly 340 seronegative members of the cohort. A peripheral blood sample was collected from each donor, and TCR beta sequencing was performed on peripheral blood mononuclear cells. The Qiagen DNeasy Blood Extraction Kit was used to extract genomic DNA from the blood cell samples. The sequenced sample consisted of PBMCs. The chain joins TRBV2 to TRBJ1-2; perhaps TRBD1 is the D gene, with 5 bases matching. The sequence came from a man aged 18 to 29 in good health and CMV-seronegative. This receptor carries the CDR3 CASSERGEGGYTF. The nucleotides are TGTGCCAGCAGTGAACGGGGGGAAGGTGGCTACACCTTC.